This TCR beta chain was obtained from a study of cytomegalovirus exposure and HLA in healthy donors (dated by TCRdb to the late 2010s). Background on the whole study: According to an earlier analysis of around 600 of the donors, about 179 million T cells yielded 117 million unique TCR beta sequences and more than 250 Gb of sequence data. Class I and class II HLA loci were covered by the typing at four-digit resolution. The T cell repertoires of around 730 subjects were profiled by immunosequencing and related to cytomegalovirus serostatus. The study was designed to test whether signatures of past pathogen exposure could be identified by cataloging public T cell receptors. Because of strong linkage in the cohort, roughly five DR-DQ haplotypes were treated as single units for association and clustering. An earlier analysis of nearly 600 of the donors applied high-throughput TCR beta sequencing to assess whether each TCR beta V gene segment acted as functional or pseudogenic. Across 398 genotyped donors of the cohort, an average of about 200,000 unique TCR beta nucleotide sequences per donor were sequenced, and roughly a sixth of those sequences were non-productive. Of the roughly 400 genotyped donors, approximately 80% fell in the genetic ancestry cluster associated with self-reported Caucasian donors. All discovery cohort repertoires had been generated on a single sequencing platform. The number of donors typed differed by locus, with 629-630 for A, B, C, DRB1 and DQB1, more than 500 for DQA1, 600 to 610 for DPA1, and around 450 for DPB1. Genome-wide SNP genotypes for about 65% of the 666 donors were used in a later genetic analysis, which treated that subset as a discovery cohort. A later analysis re-analyzed previously published TCR beta repertoires from roughly 600 donors and added high-resolution HLA genotyping to study TCR occurrence patterns. A separate validation cohort of roughly 130 different subjects was used in addition to the approximately 610-subject first cohort. Rather than drawing on any new phenotypic data, the later analysis identified candidate immune exposures from TCR beta sequences and the way those sequences occurred across donors. Donor age, sex, ethnicity and CMV serostatus were compiled together with the repertoire data. An early release covering roughly 640 HLA-typed donors comprised around 300 gigabases of sequencing data and about 90 million unique TCR sequences. To predict cytomegalovirus infection status, the study brought together high-throughput TCR immunosequencing, statistical association of individual TCRs with disease status, and machine learning. Results and caveats for the whole study, not just this receptor: A later analysis found that TCR association rates varied across HLA loci, with DRB1 alleles showing the most associated TCRs and HLA-C alleles the fewest. The study gave a list of about 160 TCR beta chains associated with cytomegalovirus. In vitro tests confirmed that a few of the cytomegalovirus-associated TCR beta chains recognize cytomegalovirus antigens. Strong co-occurrence of HLA alleles, especially DR and DQ, made assigning TCR associations to individual alleles difficult. Correlated functional status among segregating V segments might reflect linkage disequilibrium, but an unknown experimental factor could not be ruled out. Specific HLA alleles were associated with 15,000 to 20,000 TCR beta sequences at a false discovery rate of 0.05 in a later analysis. An earlier analysis of roughly 570 of the donors showed that most TCR beta V segments appeared in productive rearrangements either about 87% or about 30% of the time, which broadly matched IMGT annotations. Several of the top co-occurrence clusters appeared to be linked to parvovirus B19, influenza, CMV and Epstein-Barr virus, according to a later analysis. A further reported finding was that TCR beta sequences accurately predicted the HLA-A and HLA-B alleles for most subjects in the first cohort. The classifier was reported to diagnose cytomegalovirus status with high specificity and sensitivity in both the original cohort and the validation cohort. A later genetic analysis associated a missense DCLRE1C variant with V-gene and J-gene trimming of TCR beta chains, and an independent cohort replicated the association. Around 16 rarely observed V segments, including chromosome 9 orphons, were excluded from the earlier analysis of approximately 500 of the donors because counts were too low. Because HLA typing was unavailable for some donors at each locus, only the typed subset was used in association tests. Most TCR sequences were observed very rarely across donors, whereas some public TCRs were present in many individuals. Immune exposure information for the cohort was limited to CMV serostatus. Some IMGT-functional V segments, including TRBV6-2 and TRBV6-3, could not be distinguished by the 87-base-pair reads and were therefore excluded. According to a later analysis, most CMV-associated TCR beta chains appeared to be HLA-restricted, and the HLA associations seemed to be driven largely by CMV exposure. The authors suggested that the approach could potentially be generalized to other disease states and immunological phenotypes. Sequencing depth was assumed to be roughly uniform across donors in the presence/absence analyses, though that assumption may not hold. A group of highly shared sequence variants was considered likely to be a technical artifact of the sequencing pipeline. In a later analysis, HLA-associated TCR beta chains showed more clonal expansion and lower generation probabilities than non-associated chains that were equally common. Only TCR beta chains were sequenced in this cohort, and the absence of alpha or paired-chain data limited detectable features. According to a later genetic analysis, donors in an Asian-associated ancestry cluster had fewer N-insertions in productive TCRs than the roughly 700-donor mean.

The cohort consisted of 666 healthy bone marrow donors. At the time of sampling, all cohort members were nominally healthy, though unrecorded immune exposures were likely present. The donor was CMV seronegative and was included in the group of approximately 350 seronegative cohort members. Every donor gave a peripheral blood sample, and the peripheral blood mononuclear cells from that sample were used for TCR beta sequencing. The Qiagen DNeasy Blood Extraction Kit was used to extract genomic DNA from the blood cell samples. The method behind the library was the immunoSEQ multiplex PCR assay. A mixture of 60 forward primers for TCR Vbeta segments and 13 reverse primers for TCR Jbeta segments was used in the multiplex PCR. A multiplex PCR assay on genomic DNA amplified the CDR3 region of rearranged TCR beta genes. On the Illumina HiSeq System, the amplified TCR beta libraries were sequenced as 87-base-pair reads. As for the authors' bioinformatics: In a later analysis, about 80 million unique TCR beta chains were counted across the 666 repertoires, and roughly 11 million of these chains were shared by at least two donors. Raw reads were error-corrected and collapsed into unique sequences with a nearest-neighbor algorithm that merged closely related sequences to remove PCR and sequencing errors. Alignment of CDR3 sequences to IMGT reference sequences was used to assign V, D and J gene segments. Each retained sequence needed at least a six-nucleotide match to both a V gene segment and a J gene segment. Rearrangements were classified as productive when the CDR3 lacked stop codons and remained in frame with V and J, and all other rearrangements were classified as non-productive. Following IMGT convention, CDR3 was defined as the stretch from the second conserved V-encoded cysteine up to the conserved J-encoded phenylalanine. The earlier analysis of approximately 500 of the donors excluded sequences that lacked an unambiguous match to a single V gene segment. An earlier analysis of several hundred of the donors called V segments functional above 56.7% productive rearrangements and segregating when the between-donor standard deviation exceeded 5%. To diagnose cytomegalovirus status from the catalog of TCR beta chain sequences, a statistical classification framework was built. V and J gene assignment, in a later analysis, came from comparing TCR nucleotide sequences with IMGT/GENE-DB human TR gene sequences. A later analysis assigned CDR3 sequences and most-parsimonious VDJ recombination scenarios with the TCRdist pipeline. A later analysis defined each TCR beta chain by its CDR3 amino acid sequence plus V-gene family, and excluded reads lacking a unique V-gene family. A later analysis removed roughly 590 highly shared, low-generation-probability nucleotide sequences to deal with suspected cross-contamination and a sequencing artifact. A later analysis calculated a clonal expansion index for each public chain from normalized within-repertoire ranks of inferred template counts. In a later analysis, generation probabilities were computed using a VDJ recombination model fitted to out-of-frame rearrangements, and the results were checked against IGoR. In a later analysis, hypergeometric tests were used to score TCR-TCR, TCR-HLA and TCR-CMV co-occurrence, with a repertoire-size bias correction applied to TCR pairs. To estimate false discovery rates, a later analysis permuted the HLA or CMV assignments 20 times. In a later analysis, co-occurring TCRs were grouped with DBSCAN, and TCRdist sequence similarity was added when clustering was performed within HLA-allele-positive subsets. Repertoires with fewer than 30,000 or more than 120,000 public chains, plus five repertoires with anomalous nucleotide sharing, were excluded from co-occurrence clustering. This immuneACCESS table, as held by TCRdb, lists in-frame sequences with V and J called but not all clones. Of the missing ones, under half trace to an unresolved V gene in checked studies; the others have no known cause. V, J and clone size are taken as reported in that table, and D and trimming were inferred from the DNA itself. This sample's clone table shows some 70,000 clones. Under 6.5% of the sample goes to the ten largest clones.

On this clone: Its antigen is still unknown.

Based on the germline V gene, the CDR1 and CDR2 sequences are SNHLY and FYNNEI. The CDR3 sequence holds 15 residues, the cysteine and phenylalanine included. The read is trimmed to its CDR3 DNA, 45 bases read in frame from base 1. V is pared back by 0 bases and J by 5 bases, with 14 bases lying between the germline termini. The rearrangement combines TRBV2 with TRBJ2-7; possibly the D gene is TRBD1, per 6 matching bases. The TCR originated in a man in his forties in good health and CMV-seronegative. Sequencing input: PBMCs. In nucleotides, the sequence is TGTGCCAGCAGTGAAGCCCTGGGGGCACGCGACGAGCAGTACTTC. Translated, it reads CASSEALGARDEQYF.